This entry concerns a single T cell receptor (beta chain). Its target is unknown. The V gene end was trimmed by 5 bases and the J gene end by 4 bases; junction bases not matched to a gene: 13. The germline V gene encodes CDR1 SGHNT and CDR2 YENEEA. CDR3 length equals 18 residues. The sample comes from a study of cytomegalovirus exposure and HLA in healthy donors. Overall study context: Unique TCR beta sequences numbering about 100 million came from about 179 million T cells in an earlier analysis. Notes on the study in general: Rarity marked most TCR sequences, yet some public TCRs occurred in many donors. For TCR beta chains, V- and J-gene trimming was later linked to a missense DCLRE1C variant.

The study ran its PCR with 60 Vbeta and 13 Jbeta primers. The data were produced by immunoSEQ multiplex PCR, yet TCRdb's version contains in-frame clones alone and is incomplete. Of around 150,000 clones in the sample, about four fifths were seen once. The chain links TRBV11-3 to TRBJ2-7, with 14 nucleotides matching TRBD2. The sequencing sample was made of PBMCs. The clonotype was recovered from a man in his fifties or sixties in good health and CMV-seropositive. The CDR3 spells CASSLRGTSGSKVYEQYF. DNA of the CDR3: TGTGCCAGCAGCCTCCGGGGGACTAGCGGGAGTAAGGTTTACGAGCAGTACTTC.